This TCR beta chain derives from a study of T cell repertoires in cytomegalovirus infection. Study information: An indication of both CMV infection and matching HLA type came from public TCR beta signatures. General study results and limits: HLA-C-restricted TCR beta clonotypes specific for CMV led the ex vivo response.

J gave up 4 bases and V 2 bases, and 10 bases lay outside the gene matches. Germline values: CDR1 MNHNY, CDR2 SVGAGI (reference sequence). The CDR3 sequence is 17 residues long. This clonotype was seen more than once but under ten times. Its matching antigen is unknown. TCRdb analysed the reads with MiXCR anew, one entry per CDR3 protein. There are approximately 120,000 distinct CDR3 sequences in the sample; around 30% occur only once, and 58% lies in the top ten. The sequenced sample was CD8+ T cells from cultured PBMCs, obtained from culture after CMV antigen stimulation. The receptor was derived from a human donor in good health (CMV status not recorded). Some clones in this sample may be carry-over from other donors' samples. The chain couples TRBV6-6 to TRBJ2-1, with 8 bases aligning to TRBD2. The DNA for the CDR3 is TGTGCCAGCAGTTACCCTAGGAGCGGGGGCCCTTACAATGAGCAGTTCTTC. It codes for CASSYPRSGGPYNEQFF.